This TCR beta chain was captured by sequencing in a study of T-cell reconstitution after alpha-beta-depleted transplantation in children. Study-level results: Alpha-beta T cells about two months after transplant reportedly derived from several hundred expanded graft clones. From surviving recipient T cells and thymic progenitors came the high day-60 TCRbeta diversity observed in some patients.

A note on this clonotype: Antigen unknown.

Trimming removed 4 bases from V and 0 bases from J, with 16 bases in between. Germline values: CDR1 MGHRA, CDR2 YSYEKL. This CDR3 has 16 residues. Unique molecular identifiers were incorporated when the TCRbeta library was constructed. TCRdb redid the calling of the PCR reads with MiXCR, one entry per CDR3 protein. In the table there are almost 250,000 distinct CDR3 sequences, about a quarter of which are singletons. The sequence was collected from a girl aged 2-10 years with Fanconi anemia, due to receive a stem cell transplant. The sequenced sample was PBMCs, obtained before TCRalphabeta/CD19-depleted stem cell transplant. V is TRBV4-1 and J is TRBJ2-7, with D possibly TRBD1 on 7 matching bases. CDR3 region: CASSPRPRGDSYEQYF. CDR3 in DNA: TGCGCCAGCAGCCCGCGCCCCAGGGGGGACTCCTACGAGCAGTACTTC.